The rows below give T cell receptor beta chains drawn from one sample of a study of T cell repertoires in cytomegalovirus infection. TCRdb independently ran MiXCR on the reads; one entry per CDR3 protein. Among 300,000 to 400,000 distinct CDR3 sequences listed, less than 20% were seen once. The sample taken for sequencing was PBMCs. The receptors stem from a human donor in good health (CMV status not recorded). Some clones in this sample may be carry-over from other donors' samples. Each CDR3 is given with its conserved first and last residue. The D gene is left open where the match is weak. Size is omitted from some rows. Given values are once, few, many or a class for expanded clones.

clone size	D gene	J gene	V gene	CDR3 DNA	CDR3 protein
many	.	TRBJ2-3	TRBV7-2	TGTGCCAGCAGCTATGGGAGCGCAGATACGCAGTATTTT	CASSYGSADTQYF
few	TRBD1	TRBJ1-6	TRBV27	TGTGCCAGCAGTGCGTCACAGGGGGCGCATTCACCCCTCCACTTT	CASSASQGAHSPLHF
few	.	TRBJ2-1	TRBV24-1	TGTGCCACCAGTGATTTGGGCCACTCCTACAATGAGCAGTTCTTC	CATSDLGHSYNEQFF
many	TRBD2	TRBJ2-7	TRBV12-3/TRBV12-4	TGTGCCAGCAGTTTAAGGGCGGGGGGGCGTCACGAGCAGTACTTC	CASSLRAGGRHEQYF
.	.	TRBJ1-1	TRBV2	TGTGCCAGCAGATCGGGACGGACTAACACTGAAGCTTTCTTT	CASRSGRTNTEAFF
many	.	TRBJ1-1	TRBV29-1	TGCAGCGGTGAAAACACTGAAGCTTTCTTT	CSGENTEAFF
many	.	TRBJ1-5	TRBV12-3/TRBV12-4	TGTGCCAGCAGCTCCCCAATTTTGGGGGTGGATCAGCCCCAGCATTTT	CASSSPILGVDQPQHF
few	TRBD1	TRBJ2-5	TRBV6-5	TGTGCCAGCAGTTACATTTCCGGGACAGGGCAAGAGACCCAGTACTTC	CASSYISGTGQETQYF
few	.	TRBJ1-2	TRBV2	TGTGCCAGCAGACAGGTCACCAGCTATGGCTACACCTTC	CASRQVTSYGYTF
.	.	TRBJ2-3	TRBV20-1	TGCAGTGCTGAGGGACACGTCAGGGCAGATACGCAGTATTTT	CSAEGHVRADTQYF
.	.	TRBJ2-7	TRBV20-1	TGCAGTGCCAGAGACGGATTGGACGAGCAGTACTTC	CSARDGLDEQYF
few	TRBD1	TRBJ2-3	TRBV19	TGTGCCAGTGGGGACAGGGCCGGCACAGATACGCAGTATTTT	CASGDRAGTDTQYF
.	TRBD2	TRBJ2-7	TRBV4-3	TGCGCCAGCAGCCAAGATTTCGGACTAGCCTACGAGCAGTACTTC	CASSQDFGLAYEQYF
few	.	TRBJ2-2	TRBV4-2	TGTGCCAGCAGCCCCACCGGGACGGGGCTGGAGCTGTTTTTT	CASSPTGTGLELFF
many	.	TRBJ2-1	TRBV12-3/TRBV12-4	TGTGCCAGCACCCCGGGGGTTTTGGATGAGCAGTTCTTC	CASTPGVLDEQFF